The entry that follows covers one T cell receptor (beta chain) sequence. No antigen is known for it. Libraries were prepared by immunoSEQ multiplex PCR; TCRdb keeps only in-frame clonotypes and omits some of them. The sample carries over 85,000 clones, roughly 93% recorded once. Germline-derived CDR1 and CDR2 are SGHDT and YYEEEE. The CDR3 sequence is 13 residues long. Trimming shortened V by 4 bases and J by 7 bases, and 12 bases separated the two germline ends. The sample is drawn from a study of T cell responses to AZD1222 COVID-19 vaccine. Notes on the study in general: Repertoires were collected only later (after the peak T cell response had occurred). Possibly, clonal diversity was underestimated; donors were largely white British and included more females.

The receptor was derived from an adult who received the AZD1222 COVID-19 vaccine. Sequenced here: peripheral blood, sampled 28 days after the second AZD1222 dose. V and J are TRBV5-6 and TRBJ1-5, with TRBD1 as a possible D gene (6 bases). The DNA for the CDR3 is TGTGCCAGCAGCCTCGGGGGGGGCCAGCCCCAGCATTTT. Translation: CASSLGGGQPQHF.